This T cell receptor (beta chain) was identified in a study of spatial heterogeneity in lung cancer. The sample holds many counts of this clonotype. Each CDR3 protein gets one entry after TCRdb re-called the 5' RACE reads with MiXCR. The sample shows roughly 7,000 distinct CDR3 sequences, around 7% of them seen only once. The sample's time point: sample taken at primary tumor resection. The sequence derives from a male donor with early-stage non-small cell lung cancer. Sequencing used PBMCs, obtained at surgery.

In nucleotides, the CDR3 is TGTGCCAGCAGCCCTACAGGGACAGATACGCAGTATTTT. Its translation: CASSPTGTDTQYF. V gene TRBV5-4 combines with J gene TRBJ2-3, with D maybe TRBD1 (6 bases). Trimming removed 4 bases from V and 3 bases from J, with 9 bases in between. Germline CDR1 and CDR2: SGHNT and YYREEE (reference sequence). The CDR3 length is 13 residues.